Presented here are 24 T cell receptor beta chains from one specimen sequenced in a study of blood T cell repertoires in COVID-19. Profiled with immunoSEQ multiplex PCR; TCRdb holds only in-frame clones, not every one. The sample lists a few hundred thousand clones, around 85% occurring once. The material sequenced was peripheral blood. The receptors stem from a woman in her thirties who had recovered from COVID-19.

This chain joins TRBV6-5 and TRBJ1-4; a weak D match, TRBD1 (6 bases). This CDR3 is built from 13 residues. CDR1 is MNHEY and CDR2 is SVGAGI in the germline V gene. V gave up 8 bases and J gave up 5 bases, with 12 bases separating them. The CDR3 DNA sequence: TGTGCCAGCGTCGGACAGCCAAATGAAAAACTGTTTTTT. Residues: CASVGQPNEKLFF.

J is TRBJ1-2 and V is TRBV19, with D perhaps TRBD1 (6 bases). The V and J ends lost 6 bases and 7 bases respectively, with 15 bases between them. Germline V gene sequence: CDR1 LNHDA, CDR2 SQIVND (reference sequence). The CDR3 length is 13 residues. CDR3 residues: CASRRDNVVGYTF. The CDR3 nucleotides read TGTGCCAGTAGACGGGACAACGTTGTTGGCTACACCTTC.

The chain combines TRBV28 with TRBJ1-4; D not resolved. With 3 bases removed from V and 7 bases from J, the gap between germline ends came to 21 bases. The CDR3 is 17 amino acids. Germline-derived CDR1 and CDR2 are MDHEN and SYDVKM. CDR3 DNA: TGTGCCAGCAGTTTGTCTCCCCCGGGTAGCTCGGGTGAAAAACTGTTTTTT. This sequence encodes CASSLSPPGSSGEKLFF.

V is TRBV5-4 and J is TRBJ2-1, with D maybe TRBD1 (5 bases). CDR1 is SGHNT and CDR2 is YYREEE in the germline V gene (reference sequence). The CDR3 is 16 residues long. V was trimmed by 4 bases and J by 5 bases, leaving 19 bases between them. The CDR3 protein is CASSLLVGAADNEQFF. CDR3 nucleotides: TGTGCCAGCAGCCTTTTAGTAGGGGCCGCGGACAATGAGCAGTTCTTC.

CDR3 amino acids: CASSSTSTGEEEKLFF. The CDR3 region has the DNA TGTGCCAGCAGCTCCACTTCGACAGGGGAAGAGGAAAAACTGTTTTTT. The chain links TRBV5-6 to TRBJ1-4; 8 nucleotides align to TRBD1. J gave up 8 bases and V 3 bases, and 12 bases lay outside the gene matches. Germline V lookup: CDR1 SGHDT, CDR2 YYEEEE. The CDR3 loop spans 16 amino acids.

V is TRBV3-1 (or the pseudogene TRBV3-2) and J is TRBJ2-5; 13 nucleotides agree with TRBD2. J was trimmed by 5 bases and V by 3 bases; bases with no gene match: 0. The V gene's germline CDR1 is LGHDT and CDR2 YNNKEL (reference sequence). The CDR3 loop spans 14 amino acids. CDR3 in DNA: TGTGCCAGCAGCCAGACTAGCGGGGGGGAGACCCAGTACTTC. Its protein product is CASSQTSGGETQYF.

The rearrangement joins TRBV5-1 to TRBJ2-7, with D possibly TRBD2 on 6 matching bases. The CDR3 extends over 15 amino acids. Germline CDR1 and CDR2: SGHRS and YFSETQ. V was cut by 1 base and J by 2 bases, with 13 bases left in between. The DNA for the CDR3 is TGCGCCAGCAGCTTGTGGGGGGACGGCACCTACGAGCAGTACTTC. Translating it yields CASSLWGDGTYEQYF. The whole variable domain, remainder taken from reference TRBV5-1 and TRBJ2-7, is KAGVTQTPRYLIKTRGQQVTLSCSPISGHRSVSWYQQTPGQGLQFLFEYFSETQRNKGNFPGRFSGRQFSNSRSEMNVSTLELGDSALYLCASSLWGDGTYEQYFGPGTRLTVT.

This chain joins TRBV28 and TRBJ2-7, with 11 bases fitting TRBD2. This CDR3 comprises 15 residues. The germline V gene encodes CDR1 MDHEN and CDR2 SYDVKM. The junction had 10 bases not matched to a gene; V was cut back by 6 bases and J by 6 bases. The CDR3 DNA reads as TGTGCCAGCAGAGAAACTAGCGGGAGCTTTCCCGAGCAGTACTTC. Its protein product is CASRETSGSFPEQYF. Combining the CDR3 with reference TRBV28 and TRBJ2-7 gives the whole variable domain DVKVTQSSRYLVKRTGEKVFLECVQDMDHENMFWYRQDPGLGLRLIYFSYDVKMKEKGDIPEGYSVSREKKERFSLILESASTNQTSMYLCASRETSGSFPEQYFGPGTRLTVT.

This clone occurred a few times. This CDR3 is CASSPAGLAAEQYF. Written as DNA, the CDR3 is TGTGCCAGCAGCCCGGCTGGACTAGCGGCCGAGCAGTACTTC. This rearrangement joins TRBV3-1 (or the pseudogene TRBV3-2) to TRBJ2-7, with 10 positions matching TRBD2. Germline loops: CDR1 LGHDT, CDR2 YNNKEL (reference sequence). The CDR3 is 14 amino acids. Trimming at V came to 4 bases and at J to 6 bases, leaving 6 bases not matched to a gene.

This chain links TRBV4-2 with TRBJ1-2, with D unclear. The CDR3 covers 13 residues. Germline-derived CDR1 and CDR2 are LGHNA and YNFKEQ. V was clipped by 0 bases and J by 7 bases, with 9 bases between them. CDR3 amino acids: CASSQDIRAGYTF. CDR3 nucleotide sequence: TGTGCCAGCAGCCAAGATATCCGAGCTGGCTACACCTTC.

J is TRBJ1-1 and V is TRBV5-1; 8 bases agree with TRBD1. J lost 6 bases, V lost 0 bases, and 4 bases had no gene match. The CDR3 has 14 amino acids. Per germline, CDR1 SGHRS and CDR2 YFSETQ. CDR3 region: CASSLGTGLSEAFF. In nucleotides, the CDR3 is TGCGCCAGCAGCTTGGGGACAGGGCTATCTGAAGCTTTCTTT. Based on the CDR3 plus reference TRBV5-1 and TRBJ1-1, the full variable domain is KAGVTQTPRYLIKTRGQQVTLSCSPISGHRSVSWYQQTPGQGLQFLFEYFSETQRNKGNFPGRFSGRQFSNSRSEMNVSTLELGDSALYLCASSLGTGLSEAFFGQGTRLTVV.

The DNA for the CDR3 is TGTGCCATCAGTCCAGGGCTCTATGGCTACACCTTC. Translating it yields CAISPGLYGYTF. This sequence joins TRBV10-3 and TRBJ1-2; TRBD1 is a possible D gene (5 bases). The V gene's germline CDR1 is ENHRY and CDR2 SYGVKD. The V end was cut by 5 bases, the J end by 4 bases, with 8 bases between. The CDR3 consists of 12 residues.

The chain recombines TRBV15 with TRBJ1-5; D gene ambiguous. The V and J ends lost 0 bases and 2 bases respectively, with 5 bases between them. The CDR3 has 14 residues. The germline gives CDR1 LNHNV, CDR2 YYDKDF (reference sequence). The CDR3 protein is CATSRDRGNQPQHF. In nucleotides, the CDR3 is TGTGCCACCAGCAGAGATCGGGGCAATCAGCCCCAGCATTTT. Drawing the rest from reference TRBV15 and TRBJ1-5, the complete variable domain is DAMVIQNPRYQVTQFGKPVTLSCSQTLNHNVMYWYQQKSSQAPKLLFHYYDKDFNNEADTPDNFQSRRPNTSFCFLDIRSPGLGDTAMYLCATSRDRGNQPQHFGDGTRLSIL.

CDR3 loop: CASSRTAQAIQETQYF. The CDR3 nucleotides read TGCGCCAGCAGCCGAACGGCACAGGCGATCCAAGAGACCCAGTACTTC. The V and J genes are TRBV23-1 and TRBJ2-5; tentative D call: TRBD1 (5 bases). TRBV23-1 is given ORF status, its function remaining uncertain. V lost 6 bases and J lost 1, with 18 bases in between. CDR3 length equals 16 residues.

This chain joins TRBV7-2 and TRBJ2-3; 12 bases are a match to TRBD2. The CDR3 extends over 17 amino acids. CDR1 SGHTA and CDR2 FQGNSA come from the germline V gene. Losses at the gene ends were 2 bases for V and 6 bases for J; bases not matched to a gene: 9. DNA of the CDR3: TGTGCCAGCAGCTTATCGGCTAGCGGGAGGGCCTGGGATACGCAGTATTTT. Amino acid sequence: CASSLSASGRAWDTQYF. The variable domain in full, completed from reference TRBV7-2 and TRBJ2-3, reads GAGVSQSPSNKVTEKGKDVELRCDPISGHTALYWYRQSLGQGLEFLIYFQGNSAPDKSGLPSDRFSAERTGGSVSTLTIQRTQQEDSAVYLCASSLSASGRAWDTQYFGPGTRLTVL.

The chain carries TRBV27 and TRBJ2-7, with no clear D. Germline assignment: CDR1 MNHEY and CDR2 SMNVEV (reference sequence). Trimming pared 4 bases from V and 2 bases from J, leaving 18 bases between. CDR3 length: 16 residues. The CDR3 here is CASSSAAAIPTYEQYF. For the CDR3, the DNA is TGTGCCAGCAGTTCCGCGGCCGCAATACCCACCTACGAGCAGTACTTC.

The CDR3 region has the DNA TGTGCCAGCAGCTGGTCTAGCGGGAGTAATACAGATACGCAGTATTTT. Translated: CASSWSSGSNTDTQYF. The V gene is TRBV5-4, the J gene TRBJ2-3; 10 nucleotides match TRBD2. Trimming cost V 3 bases and J 3 bases; bases outside gene matches: 7. Germline CDR1 SGHNT, CDR2 YYREEE (reference sequence). The CDR3 extends over 16 amino acids.

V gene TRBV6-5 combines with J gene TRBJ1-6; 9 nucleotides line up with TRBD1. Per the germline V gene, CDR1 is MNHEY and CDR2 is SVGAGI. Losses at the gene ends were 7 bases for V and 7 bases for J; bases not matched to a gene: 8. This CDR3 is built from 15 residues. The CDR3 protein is CASIAGTGLNSPLHF. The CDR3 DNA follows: TGTGCCAGCATTGCCGGGACAGGGCTGAATTCACCCCTCCACTTT.

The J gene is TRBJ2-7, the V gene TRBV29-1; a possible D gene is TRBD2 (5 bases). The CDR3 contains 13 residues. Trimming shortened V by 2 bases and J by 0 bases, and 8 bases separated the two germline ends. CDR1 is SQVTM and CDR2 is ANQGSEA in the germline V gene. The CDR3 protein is CSVEYGNSYEQYF. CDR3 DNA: TGCAGCGTTGAATACGGGAACTCCTACGAGCAGTACTTC.

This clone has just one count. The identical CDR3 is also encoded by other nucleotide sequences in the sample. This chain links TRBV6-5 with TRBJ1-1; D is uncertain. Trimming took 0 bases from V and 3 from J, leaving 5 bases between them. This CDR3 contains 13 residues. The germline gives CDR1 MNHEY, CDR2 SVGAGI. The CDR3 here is CASSYSRDTEAFF. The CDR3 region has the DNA TGTGCCAGCAGTTACTCACGGGACACTGAAGCTTTCTTT.

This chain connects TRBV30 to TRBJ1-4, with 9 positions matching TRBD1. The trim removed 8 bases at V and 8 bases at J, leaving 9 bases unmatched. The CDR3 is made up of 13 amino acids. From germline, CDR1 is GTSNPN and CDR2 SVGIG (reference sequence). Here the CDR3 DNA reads TGTGCCAGCTCACAGGGGGCGAAGGAAAAACTGTTTTTT. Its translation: CASSQGAKEKLFF.

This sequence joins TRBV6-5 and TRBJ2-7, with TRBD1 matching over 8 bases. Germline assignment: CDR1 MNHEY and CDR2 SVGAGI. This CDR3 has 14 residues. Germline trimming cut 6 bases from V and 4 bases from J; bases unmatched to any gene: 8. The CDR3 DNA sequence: TGTGCCAGCAGGCCGGGACAGGTGACTTACGAGCAGTACTTC. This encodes CASRPGQVTYEQYF.

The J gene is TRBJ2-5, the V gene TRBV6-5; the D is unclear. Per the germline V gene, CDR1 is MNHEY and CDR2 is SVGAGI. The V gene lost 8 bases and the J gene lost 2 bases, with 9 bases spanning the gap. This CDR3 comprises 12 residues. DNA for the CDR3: TGTGCCAGCTCCGTCGGTCAAGAGACCCAGTACTTC. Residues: CASSVGQETQYF.

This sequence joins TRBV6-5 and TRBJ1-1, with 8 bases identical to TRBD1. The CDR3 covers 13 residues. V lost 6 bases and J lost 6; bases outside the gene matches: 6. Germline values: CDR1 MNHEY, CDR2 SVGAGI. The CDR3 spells CASRYQQGAEAFF. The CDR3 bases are TGTGCCAGCAGGTATCAACAGGGGGCTGAAGCTTTCTTT.